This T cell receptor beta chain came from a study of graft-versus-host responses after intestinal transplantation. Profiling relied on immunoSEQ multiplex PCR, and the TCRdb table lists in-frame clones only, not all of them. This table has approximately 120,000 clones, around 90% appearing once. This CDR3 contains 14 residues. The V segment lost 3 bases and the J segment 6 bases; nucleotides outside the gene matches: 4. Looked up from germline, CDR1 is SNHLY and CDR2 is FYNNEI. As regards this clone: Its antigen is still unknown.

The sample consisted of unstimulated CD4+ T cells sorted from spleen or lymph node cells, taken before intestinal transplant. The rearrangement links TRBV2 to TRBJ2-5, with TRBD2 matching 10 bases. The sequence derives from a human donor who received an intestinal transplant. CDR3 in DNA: TGTGCCAGCAGTGACTCTAGCGGGGGAAAGACCCAGTACTTC. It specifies CASSDSSGGKTQYF.